A selection of T cell receptor beta chains follows, all from one sample in a study of OX40 agonist ivuxolimab in advanced cancers. Sequenced by immunoSEQ multiplex PCR; TCRdb stores in-frame clones only, minus some. The data contain roughly 20,000 clones, 80% to 85% of them singletons. The sequencing used CD4+ or CD8+ T cells sorted from blood, collected in a trial of the OX40 agonist ivuxolimab. The receptors here all came from an adult with an advanced solid tumor such as melanoma, head and neck, liver or kidney cancer. Each CDR3 is given with its conserved first and last residue. The D gene is left open where the match is weak. A clone size is listed for some rows: how often the clone was seen (once, few, many), or a class if it is expanded.

size: -
V: TRBV28
D: -
J: TRBJ2-7
CDR3: CASSLGEATYEQYF
DNA: TGTGCCAGCAGTTTGGGGGAGGCAACCTACGAGCAGTACTTC

size: -
V: TRBV27
D: -
J: TRBJ1-2
CDR3: CARRGGNGYTF
DNA: TGTGCCCGACGGGGGGGGAATGGCTACACCTTC

size: -
V: TRBV27
D: TRBD2
J: TRBJ2-7
CDR3: CASSFPLRLAGSYEQYF
DNA: TGTGCCAGCAGTTTCCCCCTGAGACTAGCGGGGTCCTACGAGCAGTACTTC

size: -
V: TRBV27
D: TRBD2
J: TRBJ2-3
CDR3: CASRAREGAPDTQYF
DNA: TGTGCCAGCAGGGCCAGGGAGGGTGCACCGGATACGCAGTATTTT

size: -
V: TRBV6-1
D: -
J: TRBJ2-7
CDR3: CASSDRGVEYF
DNA: TGTGCCAGCAGTGATAGGGGTGTGGAGTACTTC

size: once
V: TRBV5-4
D: TRBD2
J: TRBJ2-1
CDR3: CASSGPSGRSNEQFF
DNA: TGTGCCAGCAGCGGTCCTAGCGGGAGGAGCAATGAGCAGTTCTTC

size: -
V: TRBV7-8
D: -
J: TRBJ2-7
CDR3: CASSLGRGGEQYF
DNA: TGTGCCAGCAGCTTAGGTCGTGGCGGTGAGCAGTACTTC

size: -
V: TRBV6-5
D: -
J: TRBJ2-7
CDR3: CASSRGRRDEQYF
DNA: TGTGCCAGCAGTCGTGGGAGAAGGGACGAGCAGTACTTC

size: -
V: TRBV18
D: TRBD1
J: TRBJ1-1
CDR3: CASSPLGTLGTGLFGGDTEAFF
DNA: TGTGCCAGCTCACCATTAGGAACTCTTGGGACAGGACTTTTTGGGGGGGACACTGAAGCTTTCTTT

size: once
V: TRBV11-1
D: -
J: TRBJ2-1
CDR3: CASSSGPFLDEQFF
DNA: TGTGCCAGCAGCTCGGGTCCATTCTTGGATGAGCAGTTCTTC

size: few
V: TRBV9
D: -
J: TRBJ1-2
CDR3: CASSVAKAGYTF
DNA: TGTGCCAGCAGCGTAGCTAAGGCAGGCTACACCTTC

size: -
V: TRBV5-4
D: -
J: TRBJ2-1
CDR3: CASRPGLPSYNEQFF
DNA: TGTGCCAGCAGACCTGGACTACCTTCCTACAATGAGCAGTTCTTC

size: -
V: TRBV7-9
D: -
J: TRBJ2-7
CDR3: CASSLGGAGEQYF
DNA: TGTGCCAGCAGCTTAGGAGGGGCCGGCGAGCAGTACTTC

size: -
V: TRBV27
D: -
J: TRBJ2-3
CDR3: CASTIRGRASDTQYF
DNA: TGTGCCAGCACGATAAGGGGGAGGGCCTCAGATACGCAGTATTTT

size: -
V: TRBV4-1
D: TRBD1
J: TRBJ1-6
CDR3: CASSPTGANSPLHF
DNA: TGCGCCAGCTCGCCGACAGGGGCCAATTCACCCCTCCACTTT

size: -
V: TRBV7-6
D: TRBD1
J: TRBJ2-7
CDR3: CASSSRTGSYEQYF
DNA: TGTGCCAGCAGCTCTCGGACAGGGAGTTACGAGCAGTACTTC

size: -
V: TRBV6-4
D: -
J: TRBJ2-5
CDR3: CASSGTGAQETQYF
DNA: TGTGCCAGCAGTGGTACAGGCGCTCAAGAGACCCAGTACTTC

size: few
V: TRBV30
D: TRBD1
J: TRBJ1-1
CDR3: CAWSGQGGTEAFF
DNA: TGTGCCTGGAGTGGACAGGGGGGGACTGAAGCTTTCTTT

size: -
V: TRBV11-3
D: -
J: TRBJ2-5
CDR3: CASSLDRVQETQYF
DNA: TGTGCCAGCAGCTTAGACAGGGTCCAAGAGACCCAGTACTTC

size: few
V: TRBV7-6
D: -
J: TRBJ2-5
CDR3: CASSLDGTPRGGQYF
DNA: TGTGCCAGCAGCTTAGATGGGACACCTAGAGGGGGCCAGTACTTC

size: once
V: TRBV2
D: -
J: TRBJ2-5
CDR3: CASSENGGLETQYF
DNA: TGTGCCAGCAGTGAAAACGGAGGGTTAGAGACCCAGTACTTC

size: -
V: TRBV5-1
D: -
J: TRBJ1-6
CDR3: CASSLEAHNSPLHF
DNA: TGCGCCAGCAGCTTGGAGGCCCATAATTCACCCCTCCACTTT

size: -
V: TRBV19
D: TRBD2
J: TRBJ2-7
CDR3: CASSIGGGPHEQYF
DNA: TGTGCCAGTAGTATCGGGGGAGGGCCCCACGAGCAGTACTTC

size: few
V: TRBV9
D: -
J: TRBJ2-3
CDR3: CASSVPDYPTDTQYF
DNA: TGTGCCAGCAGCGTACCGGACTACCCGACAGATACGCAGTATTTT

size: -
V: TRBV6-5
D: -
J: TRBJ2-2
CDR3: CASRSGTSNTGELFF
DNA: TGTGCCAGCAGGTCCGGGACATCCAACACCGGGGAGCTGTTTTTT

size: -
V: TRBV6-1
D: -
J: TRBJ1-1
CDR3: CASMDTEAFF
DNA: TGTGCCAGCATGGACACTGAAGCTTTCTTT

size: -
V: TRBV18
D: -
J: TRBJ2-2
CDR3: CASSPKTLITGELFF
DNA: TGTGCCAGCTCACCAAAGACGCTGATAACCGGGGAGCTGTTTTTT

size: -
V: TRBV5-1
D: -
J: TRBJ2-7
CDR3: CASSLIPFGYEQYF
DNA: TGCGCCAGCAGCTTGATCCCCTTCGGCTACGAGCAGTACTTC

size: once
V: TRBV2
D: -
J: TRBJ1-1
CDR3: CASSPLTGEAFF
DNA: TGTGCCAGCAGCCCCCTTACAGGTGAAGCTTTCTTT

size: -
V: TRBV25-1
D: TRBD2
J: TRBJ2-1
CDR3: CASSDLGLAFNEQFF
DNA: TGTGCCAGCAGTGATCTCGGACTAGCGTTCAATGAGCAGTTCTTC

size: -
V: TRBV14
D: -
J: TRBJ1-2
CDR3: CASSPFDGVGYTF
DNA: TGTGCCAGCAGCCCTTTCGATGGGGTCGGCTACACCTTC

size: -
V: TRBV19
D: -
J: TRBJ1-1
CDR3: CASTTLSASSTEAFF
DNA: TGTGCCAGTACCACACTAAGCGCCAGTTCCACTGAAGCTTTCTTT

size: -
V: TRBV5-8
D: -
J: TRBJ1-3
CDR3: CASPGGRSGNTIYF
DNA: TGTGCCAGTCCCGGCGGACGATCTGGAAACACCATATATTTT

size: -
V: TRBV10-1
D: -
J: TRBJ2-4
CDR3: CASSDHLRGAENIQYF
DNA: TGCGCCAGCAGTGATCACTTGAGGGGGGCCGAAAACATTCAGTACTTC

size: -
V: TRBV11-3
D: -
J: TRBJ2-7
CDR3: CASSLGTVSEQYF
DNA: TGTGCCAGCAGCTTAGGGACGGTGAGCGAGCAGTACTTC

size: -
V: TRBV28
D: -
J: TRBJ2-6
CDR3: CASSLGPGYSTKDVLTF
DNA: TGTGCCAGCAGTTTAGGCCCGGGCTATTCTACCAAGGACGTCCTGACTTTC

size: -
V: TRBV2
D: TRBD1
J: TRBJ1-4
CDR3: CASKPTGAGGEKLFF
DNA: TGTGCCAGCAAACCTACAGGGGCGGGCGGAGAAAAACTGTTTTTT

size: -
V: TRBV20-1
D: -
J: TRBJ2-1
CDR3: CSASRNEQFF
DNA: TGCAGTGCCTCGAGGAATGAGCAGTTCTTC

size: -
V: TRBV11-2
D: -
J: TRBJ2-1
CDR3: CASSLVFGRRNEQFF
DNA: TGTGCCAGCAGCTTAGTATTTGGACGCCGCAATGAGCAGTTCTTC

size: -
V: TRBV30
D: TRBD1
J: TRBJ2-7
CDR3: CAWSGQGGYEQYF
DNA: TGTGCCTGGAGTGGACAGGGCGGCTACGAGCAGTACTTC

size: once
V: TRBV16
D: -
J: TRBJ2-7
CDR3: CASSQMRVHSYEQYF
DNA: TGTGCCAGCAGCCAAATGAGGGTCCACTCCTACGAGCAGTACTTC

size: -
V: TRBV7-2
D: -
J: TRBJ2-5
CDR3: CASSFSEGVQETQYF
DNA: TGTGCCAGCAGCTTCTCAGAGGGGGTTCAAGAGACCCAGTACTTC

size: -
V: TRBV28
D: TRBD1
J: TRBJ1-1
CDR3: CASSSLGTGETEAFF
DNA: TGTGCCAGCAGTTCGTTAGGGACAGGGGAAACTGAAGCTTTCTTT

size: -
V: TRBV11-3
D: TRBD2
J: TRBJ2-2
CDR3: CASSLDQTSGNTGELFF
DNA: TGTGCCAGCAGCTTAGATCAGACTAGCGGGAACACCGGGGAGCTGTTTTTT

size: -
V: TRBV28
D: TRBD2
J: TRBJ2-3
CDR3: CASSPSGIGTDTQYF
DNA: TGTGCCAGCAGCCCTAGCGGGATCGGGACAGATACGCAGTATTTT

size: few
V: TRBV10-3
D: TRBD2
J: TRBJ2-1
CDR3: CASRPGTSVYEQFF
DNA: TGTGCCAGCCGACCCGGGACTAGCGTCTATGAGCAGTTCTTC

size: few
V: TRBV5-1
D: -
J: TRBJ2-7
CDR3: CASSFTDYEQYF
DNA: TGCGCCAGCAGCTTTACAGACTACGAGCAGTACTTC

size: -
V: TRBV5-4
D: -
J: TRBJ2-5
CDR3: CASSSAGRRETQYF
DNA: TGTGCCAGCAGCTCGGCAGGGAGGAGAGAGACCCAGTACTTC

size: few
V: TRBV30
D: TRBD1
J: TRBJ1-2
CDR3: CAWRRQGSSLYGYTF
DNA: TGTGCCTGGAGGAGACAGGGAAGCTCCTTATATGGCTACACCTTC

size: -
V: TRBV10-2
D: -
J: TRBJ2-7
CDR3: CASSDSALPYEQYF
DNA: TGCGCCAGCAGTGATTCTGCACTTCCCTACGAGCAGTACTTC

size: -
V: TRBV7-9
D: TRBD1
J: TRBJ1-6
CDR3: CASIQAGTGGNSPLHF
DNA: TGTGCCAGCATCCAAGCCGGGACAGGGGGAAATTCACCCCTCCACTTT

size: -
V: TRBV6-6
D: TRBD2
J: TRBJ2-1
CDR3: CASSDSGARNEQFF
DNA: TGTGCCAGCAGTGATAGCGGGGCCCGGAATGAGCAGTTCTTC

size: -
V: TRBV6-1
D: -
J: TRBJ2-1
CDR3: CASVSNEQFF
DNA: TGTGCCAGCGTGAGCAATGAGCAGTTCTTC

size: -
V: TRBV4-2
D: -
J: TRBJ2-1
CDR3: CASSQDRSVNEQFF
DNA: TGTGCCAGCAGCCAAGATCGGTCAGTAAATGAGCAGTTCTTC

size: once
V: TRBV6-1
D: -
J: TRBJ2-4
CDR3: CASSEGTQKNIQYF
DNA: TGTGCCAGCAGTGAAGGGACGCAGAAAAACATTCAGTACTTC